This T cell receptor beta chain is drawn from a study of PD-1 and CTLA-4 blockade in melanoma (dated by TCRdb to the early 2020s). Regarding the research as a whole: In patients with melanoma, the researchers looked at the effects of CTLA-4 blockade versus PD-1 blockade on the CD8 T cell response that was melanoma-reactive.

The library was produced with the immunoSEQ multiplex PCR assay. TCRdb obtained this table from immuneACCESS and retained in-frame rearrangements with V and J assigned. These tables miss some clones; where compared with another copy, unresolved V genes account for less than half of the shortfall, and the remainder is unexplained. The sample profile shows some 30,000 clones; about 88% of them were found once. Roughly 6.8% of the sample is in the top ten clones. Reading the germline V gene gives CDR1 KGHSH and CDR2 LQKENI. V is cut by 4 bases and J by 0 bases, and the space between the germline ends is 8 bases. The CDR3 runs 14 amino acids, cysteine and phenylalanine included. Only the CDR3 part of the read is kept: 42 bases, read in frame from the first base. Points on this clone: The antigen it recognizes is unknown. Per-base quality was not reported, and no clone a single base away is much larger than it.

Sequenced here: CD8+ T cells from peripheral blood, sampled from a patient given anti-PD-1 treatment. The rearrangement combines TRBV18 with TRBJ2-3; too little of a D gene remains to name it. This clonotype was obtained from a human donor with melanoma. CDR3 region: CASSRAVSTDTQYF. The nucleotide sequence reads as follows: TGTGCCAGCTCACGGGCGGTAAGCACAGATACGCAGTATTTT. The reference TRBV18 and TRBJ2-3 proteins fill in what lies around the CDR3, so the full variable domain reads NAGVMQNPRHLVRRRGQEARLRCSPMKGHSHVYWYRQLPEEGLKFMVYLQKENIIDESGMPKERFSAEFPKEGPSILRIQQVVRGDSAAYFCASSRAVSTDTQYFGPGTRLTVL.